This T cell receptor beta chain emerged from a study of blood T cell repertoires in COVID-19. Study information: Acute-phase and convalescent COVID-19 samples originated in the United States, Italy and Spain. The analysed material was cDNA or gDNA that came from T cells, B-cell-depleted T cells, or PBMCs.

Trimming pared 2 bases from V and 4 bases from J, leaving 9 bases between. This CDR3 is 14 amino acids long. The germline CDR1 and CDR2 sequences are MNHEY and SVGAGI. This clone occurred a few times. Methods used by the authors: Researchers report that nucleated cell counts were estimated from reference gene primer amplification. Data came from immunoSEQ multiplex PCR; TCRdb stores just in-frame clones and leaves some out. The V and J calls and the clone size are those of that table, but D and trimming were determined from the DNA. Of 70,000 or so clones listed, roughly 79% were seen once; the top ten hold 16%.

This clonotype was obtained from a man in his fifties or sixties with acute or convalescent COVID-19. The genes are TRBV6-5 and TRBJ1-3, with D possibly TRBD1 on 6 matching bases. Specimen: peripheral blood. The CDR3 coding sequence is TGTGCCAGCAGTTACGGTGACAGGGGAAACACCATATATTTT. It encodes CASSYGDRGNTIYF.